This note documents a single TCR beta chain sequence. Its target is unknown. This record belongs to a study of CD8 T cells in ankylosing spondylitis. Regarding the study as a whole: CD8+ by phenotype, disease-linked clones were relatively rare in peripheral blood. Roughly 8 highly homologous variants formed a TCR beta motif that appeared characteristic of ankylosing spondylitis blood. Matched ankylosing spondylitis synovial fluid reportedly showed significant enrichment of disease-linked clones.

Preparation of TCR beta libraries was done by quantitative 5'-RACE with molecular barcodes. TCRdb processed the 5' RACE reads anew with MiXCR; each CDR3 protein has one entry. The sample lists about 96,000 distinct CDR3 sequences, more than 25% occurring once. This CDR3 has 15 residues. Germline V gene lookup returns CDR1 MNHNS and CDR2 SASEGT. Trimming removed 5 bases at V and 5 bases at J, with 18 bases between. The clonotype originates from a male donor with ankylosing spondylitis or in good health (not recorded which). The rearrangement links TRBV6-1 to TRBJ2-5; D is possibly TRBD1 (6 bases). Sequenced material: blood, either unsorted or a sorted T cell fraction (not recorded which). The CDR3 spells CASSPFTGQWETQYF. Written as DNA, the CDR3 is TGTGCCAGCAGTCCCTTCACAGGGCAATGGGAGACCCAGTACTTC.